Below, one T cell receptor beta chain is given with its context. Profiling relied on immunoSEQ multiplex PCR, and the TCRdb table lists in-frame clones only, not all of them. The sample comprises approximately 150,000 clones, 86% of which are singletons, and roughly 8.7% rests with the top ten. This record comes from a study of blood T cell repertoires in COVID-19. V was shortened by 5 bases and J by 6 bases, with 14 bases between the two germline ends. CDR1 and CDR2 (germline): SEHNR, FQNEAQ (reference sequence). This CDR3 has 15 residues. V usage is TRBV7-9 and J usage is TRBJ1-6; tentative D call: TRBD1 (5 bases). The material sequenced was peripheral blood. The TCR was taken from an older woman with acute or convalescent COVID-19. The CDR3 spells CASSLGLGVNSPLHF. CDR3 coding DNA: TGTGCCAGCAGCCTAGGGTTAGGGGTTAATTCACCCCTCCACTTT. Looking up the rest from reference TRBV7-9 and TRBJ1-6 gives the full variable domain: DTGVSQNPRHKITKRGQNVTFRCDPISEHNRLYWYRQTLGQGPEFLTYFQNEAQLEKSRLLSDRFSAERPKGSFSTLEIQRTEQGDSAMYLCASSLGLGVNSPLHFGNGTRLTVT.